This TCR beta chain was identified during a study of graft-versus-host responses after intestinal transplantation. The length of the CDR3 is 14 residues. Germline CDR1 and CDR2: MNHEY and SVGAGI. Trimming left V 6 bases short and J 0 bases short, with 12 bases between. Study conclusions and caveats: Circulating GvH clone levels at their peak were associated with HvG declines (early post-transplant). The authors found GvH clones in recipient marrow, some appearing first in ileum or blood.

As regards this clone: Antigen unknown.

This table comes from immunoSEQ multiplex PCR, and its TCRdb copy is limited to in-frame clones, with some not included. The repertoire has 90,000 to 150,000 clones, 80% to 95% of them found once; the top ten carry more than 0.1%. The input for sequencing was unstimulated CD4+ T cells sorted from spleen or lymph node cells, taken before intestinal transplant. The chain couples TRBV6-5 to TRBJ2-7, with D possibly matching TRBD1 (6 bases). The clonotype originates from a human donor who received an intestinal transplant. The CDR3 nucleotides read TGTGCCAGCAGCCGGACAGTGACCTCCTACGAGCAGTACTTC. Translated: CASSRTVTSYEQYF.